This T cell receptor (beta chain) was found in a study of blood T cell repertoires in COVID-19. Study background: Sites across the United States, Italy and Spain contributed samples from acute and convalescent COVID-19. T cells, B-cell-depleted T cells, or PBMCs supplied cDNA or gDNA.

In the original workflow: By means of reference gene primer amplification, nucleated cell counts were estimated. TCRdb keeps only in-frame clones here, not all; method: immunoSEQ multiplex PCR. The V and J calls and clone size come from that table; D and trimming were worked out from the DNA. There are 290,000 or so clones in the sample; around 90% occur only once, and roughly 2.1% lies in the top ten. Germline CDR1 reads MGHRA; CDR2 reads YSYEKL. The CDR3 is 16 amino acids. The V segment lost 0 bases and the J segment 5 bases; nucleotides outside the gene matches: 7. The sequence was obtained from a man younger than 30 with active or convalescent COVID-19. V usage is TRBV4-1 and J usage is TRBJ2-1; TRBD2 matches 7 bases. Sequenced sample: peripheral blood. CDR3 DNA: TGCGCCAGCAGCCAAGATAGGGCGGGGGTGCACAATGAGCAGTTCTTC. Its protein product is CASSQDRAGVHNEQFF.